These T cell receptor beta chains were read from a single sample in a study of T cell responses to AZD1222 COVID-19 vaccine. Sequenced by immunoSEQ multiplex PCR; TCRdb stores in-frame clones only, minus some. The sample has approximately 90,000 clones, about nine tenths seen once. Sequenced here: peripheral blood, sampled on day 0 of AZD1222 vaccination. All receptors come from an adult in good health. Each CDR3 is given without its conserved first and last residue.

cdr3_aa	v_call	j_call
ASSRQGLEQY	TRBV11-2	TRBJ2-7
ASSIAGYGEKLF	TRBV19	TRBJ1-4
ASSQDLGFRNEQY	TRBV4-1	TRBJ2-7
ASSEGQGTTIY	TRBV6-1	TRBJ1-3
ASRTGVISSGANVLT	TRBV28	TRBJ2-6
ASSQGGGMRTTNEKLF	TRBV4-1	TRBJ1-4
ASSRTLYEQY	TRBV2	TRBJ2-7
ASSQVGTGGYT	TRBV4-1	TRBJ1-2
ASSSDRVPGNTIY	TRBV11-2	TRBJ1-3
SVDRGTAQTTYNEQF	TRBV29-1	TRBJ2-1
ASGPQGPWSPLH	TRBV12-5	TRBJ1-6
ASSDPRSGTAKNTEAF	TRBV2	TRBJ1-1
ASIRGPRSTDTQY	TRBV6-5	TRBJ2-3
ASSPLTGEAYNEQF	TRBV28	TRBJ2-1
ASSASDSQPQH	TRBV7-2	TRBJ1-5